The source of this T cell receptor (beta chain) is a study of cytomegalovirus exposure and HLA in healthy donors. Trimming took off 0 bases at V and 3 bases at J, with 8 bases between the two ends. The germline V gene has CDR1 SGHRS and CDR2 YFSETQ. This CDR3 is 14 amino acids long. Broader study findings: What TCR beta sequences reportedly achieved was accurate prediction of HLA-A and HLA-B alleles in most subjects.

13 Jbeta primers and 60 Vbeta primers were used for the PCR. Assay: immunoSEQ multiplex PCR; the TCRdb copy retains only in-frame clones and omits some. The table shows roughly 150,000 clones, with approximately 81% occurring only once. With respect to this clone: Antigen specificity is unknown. Other nucleotide sequences from this sample produce the same CDR3.

The chain carries TRBV5-1 and TRBJ2-3; TRBD2 is a possible D gene (6 bases). The receptor comes from a male donor in good health and CMV-seronegative. The material sequenced was PBMCs. CDR3 amino acids: CASSLGLATDTQYF. The DNA of the CDR3 is TGCGCCAGCAGCTTGGGGCTAGCGACAGATACGCAGTATTTT.